The 4 T cell receptor beta chains listed next were all sequenced from one sample in a study of blood T cells in healthy people across ages. For the second PCR, which ran for 7 to 11 cycles, a sample-barcoded 5' primer and a J-beta primer mix were used. Using its own MiXCR run on the 5' RACE reads, TCRdb lists one record per CDR3 protein. The repertoire holds about 680,000 distinct CDR3 sequences, approximately 49% seen once, with about 32% in the top ten. Sequenced: blood. Source of these receptors: a woman in her sixties in good health.

A remark on this clonotype: Relative to the germline gene, one junction end is altered; a read error may explain this. The chain joins TRBV5-1 to TRBJ2-7; TRBD1 is a possible D gene (6 bases). The CDR3 length is 13 residues. Germline V CDR1 and CDR2: SGHRS, YFSETQ. The CDR3: CACSTGNKDEQYF. CDR3 nucleotide sequence: TGCGCCTGCAGTACAGGGAATAAGGACGAGCAGTACTTC. Looking up the rest from reference TRBV5-1 and TRBJ2-7 gives the full variable domain: KAGVTQTPRYLIKTRGQQVTLSCSPISGHRSVSWYQQTPGQGLQFLFEYFSETQRNKGNFPGRFSGRQFSNSRSEMNVSTLELGDSALYLCACSTGNKDEQYFGPGTRLTVT.

This clonotype appeared many times. J is TRBJ2-3 and V is TRBV6-5; D unclear. V was trimmed by 6 bases and J by 1 base, leaving 8 bases between them. The CDR3 covers 13 residues. Germline loops: CDR1 MNHEY, CDR2 SVGAGI. The chain's CDR3 is CASSIEGTDTQYF. DNA for the CDR3: TGTGCCAGCAGCATCGAGGGCACAGATACGCAGTATTTT.

This clonotype has more than one count but fewer than ten. CDR3 residues: CASRSGTSGSSQYF. As DNA, the CDR3 is TGTGCCAGCAGGTCCGGGACTAGCGGGAGTTCTCAGTACTTC. The chain has TRBV6-5 and TRBJ2-4; TRBD2 matches at 14 bases. This CDR3 is 14 amino acids long. J gave up 12 bases and V 6 bases, and 7 bases lay outside the gene matches. Germline V gene data show CDR1 as MNHEY and CDR2 as SVGAGI.

The chain combines TRBV20-1 with TRBJ2-7, with TRBD1 identical over 10 bases. Germline V gene sequence: CDR1 DFQATT, CDR2 SNEGSKA (reference sequence). The CDR3 covers 14 residues. DNA for the CDR3: TGCAGCTTTCTCCGGACAGGGGGAATCTACGAGCAGTACTTC. Protein: CSFLRTGGIYEQYF.